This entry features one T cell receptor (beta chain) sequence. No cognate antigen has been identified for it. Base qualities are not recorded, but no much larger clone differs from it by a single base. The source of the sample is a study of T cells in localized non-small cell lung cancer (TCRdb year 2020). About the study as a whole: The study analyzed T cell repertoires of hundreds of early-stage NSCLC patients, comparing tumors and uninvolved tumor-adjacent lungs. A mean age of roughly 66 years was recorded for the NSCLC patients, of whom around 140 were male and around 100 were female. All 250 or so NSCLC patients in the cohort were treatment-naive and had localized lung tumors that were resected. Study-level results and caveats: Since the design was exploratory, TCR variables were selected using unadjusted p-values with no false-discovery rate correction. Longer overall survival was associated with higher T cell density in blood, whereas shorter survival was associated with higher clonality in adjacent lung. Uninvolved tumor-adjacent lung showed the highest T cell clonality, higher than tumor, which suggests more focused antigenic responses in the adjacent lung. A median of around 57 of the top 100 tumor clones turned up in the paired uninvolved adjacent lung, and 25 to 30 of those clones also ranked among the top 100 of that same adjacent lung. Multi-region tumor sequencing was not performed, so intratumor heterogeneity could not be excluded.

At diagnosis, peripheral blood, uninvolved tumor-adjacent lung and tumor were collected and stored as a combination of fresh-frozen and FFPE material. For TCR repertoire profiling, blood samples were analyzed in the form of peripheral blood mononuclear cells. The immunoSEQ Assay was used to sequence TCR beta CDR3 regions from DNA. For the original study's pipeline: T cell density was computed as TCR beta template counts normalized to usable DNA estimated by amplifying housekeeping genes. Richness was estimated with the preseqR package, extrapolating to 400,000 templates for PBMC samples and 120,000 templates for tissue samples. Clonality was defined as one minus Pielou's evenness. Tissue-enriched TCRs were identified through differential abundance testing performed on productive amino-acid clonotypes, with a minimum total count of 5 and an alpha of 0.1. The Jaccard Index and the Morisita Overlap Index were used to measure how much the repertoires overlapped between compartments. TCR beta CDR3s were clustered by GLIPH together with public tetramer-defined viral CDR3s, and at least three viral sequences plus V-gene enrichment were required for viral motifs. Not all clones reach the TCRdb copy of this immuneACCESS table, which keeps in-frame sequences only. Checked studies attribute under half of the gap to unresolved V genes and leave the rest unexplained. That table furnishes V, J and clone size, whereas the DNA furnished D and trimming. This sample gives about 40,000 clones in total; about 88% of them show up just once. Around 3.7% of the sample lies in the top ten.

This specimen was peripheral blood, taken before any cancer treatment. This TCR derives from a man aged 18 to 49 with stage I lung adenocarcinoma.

The CDR3 reads as follows: CSVAATLSGTEAFF. The nucleotides are TGCAGCGTTGCCGCCACTCTTTCGGGCACTGAAGCTTTCTTT. The sequence is built from TRBV29-1 and TRBJ1-1, with an unclear D gene assignment. The germline V gene provides CDR1 SQVTM and CDR2 ANQGSEA. Counted from cysteine to phenylalanine, this CDR3 has 14 amino acids. Only the CDR3 part of the read is kept: 42 bases, read in frame from the first base. V is cut by 4 bases and J by 4 bases, and the space between the germline ends is 16 bases.